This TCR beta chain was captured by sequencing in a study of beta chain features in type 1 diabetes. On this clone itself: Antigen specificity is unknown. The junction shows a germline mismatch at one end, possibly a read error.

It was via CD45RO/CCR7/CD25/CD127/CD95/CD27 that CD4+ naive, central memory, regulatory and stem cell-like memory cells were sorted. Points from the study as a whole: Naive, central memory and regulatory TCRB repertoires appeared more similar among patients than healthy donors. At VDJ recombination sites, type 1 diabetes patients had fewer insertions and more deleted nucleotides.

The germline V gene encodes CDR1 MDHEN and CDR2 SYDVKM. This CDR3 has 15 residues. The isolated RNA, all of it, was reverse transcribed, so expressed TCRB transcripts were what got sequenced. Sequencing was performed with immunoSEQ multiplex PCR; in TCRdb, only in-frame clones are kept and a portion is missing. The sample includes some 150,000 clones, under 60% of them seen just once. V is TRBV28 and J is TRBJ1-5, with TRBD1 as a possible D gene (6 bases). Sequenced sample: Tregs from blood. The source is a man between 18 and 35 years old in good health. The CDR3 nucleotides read TGTGCCAGCAGCTTATTAGGGGGGGCGGATCAGCCCCAGCATTTT. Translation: CASSLLGGADQPQHF.